The 30 T cell receptor beta chains below were found in one sample sequenced in a study of cytotoxic CD8 clonotypes in ibrutinib-treated CLL. Profiled with immunoSEQ multiplex PCR; TCRdb holds only in-frame clones, not every one. The data contain 120,000 to 150,000 clones, approximately 77% of them singletons. This material consisted of PBMCs, taken after 12 months of ibrutinib treatment. Receptor source: a human donor with chronic lymphocytic leukemia.

The chain carries TRBV7-9 and TRBJ2-5, with 8 bases lining up with TRBD1. Germline loops: CDR1 SEHNR, CDR2 FQNEAQ (reference sequence). This CDR3 has 14 amino acids. With 5 bases clipped from V and 6 bases from J, the junction kept 8 bases outside the gene matches. The CDR3 loop is CASSQRTGMKTQYF. As DNA, the CDR3 is TGTGCCAGCAGCCAAAGGACAGGGATGAAGACCCAGTACTTC.

The rearrangement links TRBV7-8 to TRBJ1-1; 7 bases agree with TRBD1. From germline, CDR1 is SGHVS and CDR2 FQNEAQ. This CDR3 region has 14 residues. The junction had 4 bases not matched to a gene; V was cut back by 5 bases and J by 1 base. The chain's CDR3 is CASSPGQKNTEAFF. CDR3 nucleotides: TGTGCCAGCAGCCCGGGACAGAAGAACACTGAAGCTTTCTTT. The whole variable domain, filled in from reference TRBV7-8 and TRBJ1-1, reads GAGVSQSPRYKVAKRGQDVALRCDPISGHVSLFWYQQALGQGPEFLTYFQNEAQLDKSGLPSDRFFAERPEGSVSTLKIQRTQQEDSAVYLCASSPGQKNTEAFFGQGTRLTVV.

The chain joins TRBV28 to TRBJ1-1; D is possibly TRBD1 (5 bases). The CDR3 has 13 residues. Germline assignment: CDR1 MDHEN and CDR2 SYDVKM. Trimming cost V 5 bases and J 7 bases, with 14 bases left between them. The CDR3 loop is CASSRPGLGEAFF. CDR3 in DNA: TGTGCCAGCAGTAGACCGGGACTGGGTGAAGCTTTCTTT.

This chain links TRBV18 with TRBJ2-7, with 12 bases lining up with TRBD1. Germline loops: CDR1 KGHSH, CDR2 LQKENI. The CDR3 is 16 residues long. Unmatched junction bases numbered 6, after V lost 0 bases and J lost 6 bases. The CDR3 sequence: CASSPPSGQGASEQYF. The DNA of the CDR3 is TGTGCCAGCTCACCACCGTCGGGACAGGGGGCCAGCGAGCAGTACTTC.

J is TRBJ2-5 and V is TRBV12-5, with D possibly being TRBD1 (6 bases). The CDR3 totals 13 residues. Germline V gene sequence: CDR1 LGHNT, CDR2 FRNRAP. Trimming took off 5 bases at V and 5 bases at J, with 12 bases between the two ends. CDR3 nucleotide sequence: TGTGCTAGTGGTACAGGGTTGTGGGAGACCCAGTACTTC. It is translated as CASGTGLWETQYF.

The sample holds a few counts of this clone. This chain links TRBV7-6 with TRBJ1-6; unclear D gene. The CDR3 totals 14 residues. V lost 2 bases to trimming and J lost 8 bases, with 10 bases between them. Germline lookup yields CDR1 SGHVS and CDR2 FNYEAQ. As DNA, the CDR3 is TGTGCCAGCAGCTTAAGGGTTGGGGATTCACCCCTCCACTTT. Protein product: CASSLRVGDSPLHF.

The V call is TRBV9, the J call TRBJ1-3; D gene unclear. The ends were cut back, 0 bases at V and 0 bases at J, with 10 bases in the middle. The CDR3 spans 16 residues. Per germline, CDR1 SGDLS and CDR2 YYNGEE. CDR3 protein: CASSVATPNSGNTIYF. For the CDR3, the DNA is TGTGCCAGCAGCGTAGCTACTCCCAACTCTGGAAACACCATATATTTT.

This clone was seen only once. V is TRBV6-5 and J is TRBJ1-5; no clear D gene. V lost 6 bases and J lost 4, with 16 bases in between. The CDR3 has 15 residues. Germline CDR1 MNHEY, CDR2 SVGAGI. The CDR3 is CASRDLAGQNQPQHF. The CDR3 region has the DNA TGTGCCAGCAGGGACCTGGCAGGTCAGAATCAGCCCCAGCATTTT.

The V gene is TRBV5-4, the J gene TRBJ2-5; D is undetermined. V was shortened by 4 bases and J by 5 bases, with 6 bases between the two germline ends. The CDR3 runs 11 residues. Germline CDR1 reads SGHNT; CDR2 reads YYREEE (reference sequence). CDR3 loop: CASSPGETQYF. CDR3 DNA sequence: TGTGCCAGCAGCCCCGGGGAGACCCAGTACTTC.

J is TRBJ2-3 and V is TRBV6-5, with D maybe TRBD1 (5 bases). Germline values: CDR1 MNHEY, CDR2 SVGAGI. Trimming removed 4 bases from V and 2 bases from J, with 16 bases in between. There are 16 residues in the CDR3. The CDR3 bases are TGTGCCAGCAGTTCCAGGGCCAGGATACACACAGATACGCAGTATTTT. Protein: CASSSRARIHTDTQYF.

The chain joins TRBV19 to TRBJ2-1; D is possibly TRBD1 (6 bases). V lost 7 bases and J lost 4, with 11 bases in between. The CDR3 consists of 13 residues. CDR1 is LNHDA and CDR2 is SQIVND in the germline V gene (reference sequence). CDR3 nucleotides: TGTGCCAGTAACCTAGGGGGATACAATGAGCAGTTCTTC. Translated: CASNLGGYNEQFF.

This clone was counted between two and nine times. This sequence joins TRBV19 and TRBJ1-2, with D unresolved. CDR3 size: 9 residues. V was pared by 9 bases and J by 7 bases, with 6 bases between. CDR1 and CDR2 (germline): LNHDA, SQIVND (reference sequence). The CDR3 protein is CASRSGYTF. The CDR3 DNA reads TGTGCCAGCCGCTCTGGCTACACCTTC.

V is TRBV9 and J is TRBJ2-1; D is unresolved. Germline lookup yields CDR1 SGDLS and CDR2 YYNGEE. CDR3 length: 19 amino acids. Trimming shortened V by 2 bases and J by 0 bases, and 21 bases separated the two germline ends. CDR3 bases: TGTGCCAGCAGCGTCGGTGGTTTTGGGCTAGAGTTCTCCTACAATGAGCAGTTCTTC. Translated: CASSVGGFGLEFSYNEQFF.

The chain carries TRBV4-2 and TRBJ2-7; D is unresolved. The CDR3 contains 15 residues. V lost 2 bases, J lost 5 bases, and 16 bases lay in between. Germline V gene lookup returns CDR1 LGHNA and CDR2 YNFKEQ. Written as DNA, the CDR3 is TGTGCCAGCAGCCAACAGGCAGGCTTTAAGGACGAGCAGTACTTC. This translates into CASSQQAGFKDEQYF.

The V and J genes are TRBV6-1 and TRBJ1-5; D ambiguous. V shed 6 bases and J shed 0 bases, with 6 bases lying between them. This CDR3 has 13 amino acids. CDR1 and CDR2 (germline): MNHNS, SASEGT. The DNA for the CDR3 is TGTGCCAGCAGGCCTAATAGCAATCAGCCCCAGCATTTT. Its protein is CASRPNSNQPQHF.

There are a few counts of this clone. The chain has TRBV5-1 and TRBJ2-7; 8 positions match TRBD2. The CDR3 totals 13 residues. V dropped 5 bases and J dropped 7; count of bases not matched to a gene: 8. The germline CDR1 and CDR2 sequences are SGHRS and YFSETQ. CDR3 sequence (DNA): TGCGCCAGCAGATTTACGACTAGCGTGGAGCAGTACTTC. Protein: CASRFTTSVEQYF.

This clone was counted a few times. The chain carries TRBV18 and TRBJ1-4, with no clear D. Per germline, CDR1 KGHSH and CDR2 LQKENI. The CDR3 consists of 13 residues. Trimming shortened V by 2 bases and J by 8 bases, and 9 bases separated the two germline ends. CDR3 DNA sequence: TGTGCCAGCTCACCAGGGGAACGGGAAAAACTGTTTTTT. The encoded protein is CASSPGEREKLFF.

This clone appeared a few times. The chain joins TRBV19 to TRBJ2-2, with 7 positions matching TRBD1. V was pared by 5 bases and J by 0 bases, with 3 bases of the junction left unmatched. The CDR3 contains 15 residues. CDR1 LNHDA and CDR2 SQIVND come from the germline V gene (reference sequence). The CDR3 DNA follows: TGTGCCAGTAGTCGACAGGGCCCGAACACCGGGGAGCTGTTTTTT. Protein sequence: CASSRQGPNTGELFF.

The chain employs TRBV9 and TRBJ2-3, with 7 bases identical to TRBD2. V dropped 4 bases and J dropped 2; count of bases not matched to a gene: 4. The germline V gene encodes CDR1 SGDLS and CDR2 YYNGEE. CDR3 size: 14 residues. The DNA for the CDR3 is TGTGCCAGCAGCCCGGGGGGTTTCACAGATACGCAGTATTTT. Its translation: CASSPGGFTDTQYF.

The rearrangement uses TRBV18 and TRBJ2-7; TRBD2 agrees at 9 bases. This CDR3 contains 16 residues. Germline V gene data show CDR1 as KGHSH and CDR2 as LQKENI. Trimming removed 3 bases from V and 1 base from J; junction bases left unmatched: 7. CDR3 sequence: CASSPSLAGQSYEQYF. The DNA for the CDR3 is TGTGCCAGCTCACCTTCTCTAGCGGGGCAGTCCTACGAGCAGTACTTC.

The DNA of the CDR3 is TGCAGCGTTGTAGCGGGGAGCACAGATACGCAGTATTTT. Translation: CSVVAGSTDTQYF. V and J are TRBV29-1 and TRBJ2-3; 8 nucleotides line up with TRBD2. The CDR3 has 13 amino acids. Germline-derived CDR1 and CDR2 are SQVTM and ANQGSEA. V gave up 4 bases and J gave up 0 bases; unmatched junction bases: 0.

This rearrangement joins TRBV25-1 to TRBJ1-5; the D gene is possibly TRBD1 (5 bases). CDR1 is MGHDK, CDR2 SYGVNS, per germline. The ends were cut back, 3 bases at V and 4 bases at J, with 13 bases in the middle. The CDR3 is made up of 15 amino acids. DNA of the CDR3: TGTGCCAGCAGTGATGTCGGAGAGGGGAATCAGCCCCAGCATTTT. Translating it yields CASSDVGEGNQPQHF.

The genes are TRBV7-6 and TRBJ2-2; D tentatively reads TRBD1 or TRBD2 (6 bases each). Trimming shortened V by 5 bases and J by 4 bases, and 11 bases separated the two germline ends. Germline CDR1 and CDR2: SGHVS and FNYEAQ. This CDR3 region has 14 residues. CDR3 loop: CASSARGPTGELFF. The DNA of the CDR3 is TGTGCCAGCAGCGCCCGGGGGCCCACCGGGGAGCTGTTTTTT.

In this sample, this clone turned up a few times. This chain connects TRBV6-1 to TRBJ1-1; TRBD1 aligns across 11 bases. Trimming took 6 bases from V and 3 from J; bases not matched to a gene: 6. Germline V gene sequence: CDR1 MNHNS, CDR2 SASEGT. This CDR3 is built from 15 residues. CDR3 protein: CASRKGQGGYTEAFF. For the CDR3, the DNA is TGTGCCAGCAGGAAGGGACAGGGGGGGTACACTGAAGCTTTCTTT.

The chain employs TRBV11-2 and TRBJ2-7; TRBD2 agrees at 9 bases. V lost 0 bases to trimming and J lost 4 bases; unmatched junction nucleotides: 13. This CDR3 contains 18 residues. Germline assignment: CDR1 SGHAT and CDR2 FQNNGV. CDR3 bases: TGTGCCAGCAGCTTAGATCATAGAAGCGGGAGGACGGGGTACGAGCAGTACTTC. Amino acid sequence: CASSLDHRSGRTGYEQYF. The full variable domain, completed using reference TRBV11-2 and TRBJ2-7, is EAGVAQSPRYKIIEKRQSVAFWCNPISGHATLYWYQQILGQGPKLLIQFQNNGVVDDSQLPKDRFSAERLKGVDSTLKIQPAKLEDSAVYLCASSLDHRSGRTGYEQYFGPGTRLTVT.

The rearrangement links TRBV20-1 to TRBJ1-2, with D tentatively TRBD1 (6 bases). CDR1 and CDR2 from the germline V gene are DFQATT and SNEGSKA (reference sequence). The CDR3 covers 11 residues. V was pared by 3 bases and J by 4 bases, with 6 bases between. Here the CDR3 reads CSARDSYGYTF. Here the CDR3 DNA reads TGCAGTGCTAGGGACAGCTATGGCTACACCTTC.

The V and J genes are TRBV18 and TRBJ1-1; unclear D gene. This CDR3 comprises 15 residues. V was cut by 1 base and J by 2 bases, with 11 bases left in between. Germline assignment: CDR1 KGHSH and CDR2 LQKENI. CDR3 region: CASSPLMSGNTEAFF. For the CDR3, the DNA is TGTGCCAGCTCACCACTCATGTCAGGCAACACTGAAGCTTTCTTT.

The chain combines TRBV6-5 with TRBJ1-5; D gene unclear. Per the germline V gene, CDR1 is MNHEY and CDR2 is SVGAGI. V was shortened by 6 bases and J by 4 bases, with 10 bases between the two germline ends. The CDR3 has 13 residues. CDR3 protein: CASSLSGNQPQHF. The CDR3 DNA sequence: TGTGCCAGCAGCCTCAGCGGAAATCAGCCCCAGCATTTT.

The J gene is TRBJ2-5, the V gene TRBV5-1, with 9 bases aligning to TRBD1. Germline trimming cut 4 bases from V and 2 bases from J; bases unmatched to any gene: 6. The V gene's germline CDR1 is SGHRS and CDR2 YFSETQ. This CDR3 is built from 15 residues. The CDR3 sequence: CASSADRGGQETQYF. Written as DNA, the CDR3 is TGCGCCAGCAGCGCGGACAGGGGAGGTCAAGAGACCCAGTACTTC.

The rearrangement links TRBV14 to TRBJ2-1; D gene uncertain. The CDR3 has 13 residues. Deletions cut 4 bases from V and 4 bases from J, with 8 bases between. Germline assignment: CDR1 SGHDN and CDR2 FVKESK. The CDR3, as DNA: TGTGCCAGCAGCCGGGCAGTTTACAATGAGCAGTTCTTC. The encoded protein is CASSRAVYNEQFF.